These 27 T cell receptor beta chains were sequenced from one sample in a study of OX40 agonist ivuxolimab in advanced cancers. Using immunoSEQ multiplex PCR, the repertoire was profiled, and TCRdb retains in-frame clones only, with some absent. The top ten clones hold 11% of a sample with tens of thousands of clones, 85% to 95% of them seen once. Specimen: CD4+ or CD8+ T cells sorted from blood, collected in a trial of the OX40 agonist ivuxolimab. The receptors originated from an adult with an advanced solid tumor such as melanoma, head and neck, liver or kidney cancer.

The chain is built from TRBV6-1 and TRBJ1-1, with D unresolved. The V end lost 6 bases, the J end lost 6 bases, and 17 bases lay between the germline ends. There are 14 residues in the CDR3. Germline loops: CDR1 MNHNS, CDR2 SASEGT. DNA of the CDR3: TGTGCCAGCAGAGCTAGGGTAGTGGAGTCTGAAGCTTTCTTT. This gives the protein CASRARVVESEAFF.

This chain links TRBV19 with TRBJ2-2; D perhaps matches TRBD1 (6 bases). The CDR3 has 15 amino acids. The V gene's germline CDR1 is LNHDA and CDR2 SQIVND (reference sequence). Between the trimmed V and J ends, which lost 9 bases and 2 bases, there was a span of 16 bases. The CDR3 region is CASGQSNLNTGELFF. CDR3 coding DNA: TGTGCCAGCGGACAGTCCAACCTTAACACCGGGGAGCTGTTTTTT.

The CDR3 DNA reads as TGTGCCTGGAGTGGATTAGCGGGAGGGCTCACAGATACGCAGTATTTT. It codes for CAWSGLAGGLTDTQYF. The chain is built from TRBV30 and TRBJ2-3, with 11 positions matching TRBD2. V trimming: 1 base; J trimming: 2 bases; junction bases outside the gene matches: 5. The CDR3 covers 16 residues. The germline CDR1 and CDR2 sequences are GTSNPN and SVGIG (reference sequence).

The chain employs TRBV27 and TRBJ2-7; D is possibly TRBD1 or TRBD2 (5 bases each). Per the germline V gene, CDR1 is MNHEY and CDR2 is SMNVEV (reference sequence). The germline V and J ends were trimmed by 6 bases and 3 bases, with 12 bases remaining between them. The CDR3 contains 13 residues. The CDR3 here is CASRRGGGYEQYF. The CDR3 DNA reads as TGTGCCAGCAGACGGGGTGGGGGCTACGAGCAGTACTTC.

This clone was observed a single time. The CDR3 protein is CASSFGTSGAYGNEQFF. The DNA of the CDR3 is TGTGCCAGCAGCTTTGGGACTAGCGGGGCTTATGGCAATGAGCAGTTCTTC. The chain carries TRBV11-2 and TRBJ2-1, with 13 bases that match TRBD2. Germline CDR1 SGHAT, CDR2 FQNNGV. V shed 3 bases and J 6 bases; nucleotides not matched to a gene: 8. The CDR3 runs to 17 residues.

The genes are TRBV11-3 and TRBJ2-7, with D unresolved. The CDR3 spans 14 residues. V dropped 5 bases and J dropped 2 bases, with 13 bases sitting between them. Germline assignment: CDR1 SGHNT and CDR2 YENEEA. The CDR3, as DNA: TGTGCCAGCAGCCTGGACCTCTCCACCTACGAGCAGTACTTC. This sequence encodes CASSLDLSTYEQYF.

This clone was seen once. The genes are TRBV9 and TRBJ1-4; D might be TRBD1 (6 bases). The V end lost 4 bases, the J end lost 7 bases, and 17 bases lay between the germline ends. Germline CDR1 is SGDLS and CDR2 is YYNGEE. The CDR3 is 15 amino acids. The CDR3 DNA reads TGTGCCAGCAGCACAGTAGAAGGGGGATTTGAAAAACTGTTTTTT. It translates to CASSTVEGGFEKLFF.

This chain connects TRBV11-2 to TRBJ2-7; D is unresolved. From germline, CDR1 is SGHAT and CDR2 FQNNGV. The CDR3 consists of 11 residues. Trimming left V 5 bases short and J 6 bases short, with 8 bases between. CDR3 residues: CASSPGFEQYF. The DNA for the CDR3 is TGTGCCAGCAGCCCCGGGTTCGAGCAGTACTTC.

The CDR3 region is CATASGRGTGELFF. The CDR3 region has the DNA TGTGCCACTGCTAGCGGGAGGGGAACCGGGGAGCTGTTTTTT. This sequence joins TRBV6-6 and TRBJ2-2; 12 positions agree with TRBD2. The CDR3 consists of 14 residues. The germline gives CDR1 MNHNY, CDR2 SVGAGI (reference sequence). V shed 10 bases, J shed 5 bases, and the junction held 5 bases outside the gene matches.

V and J are TRBV9 and TRBJ2-1; perhaps TRBD1 as D (5 bases). CDR1 and CDR2 from the germline V gene are SGDLS and YYNGEE. Trimming stripped 0 bases from V and 3 bases from J, with 7 bases between. CDR3 length: 14 residues. CDR3: CASSVGQGYNEQFF. The CDR3 coding sequence is TGTGCCAGCAGCGTAGGGCAGGGCTACAATGAGCAGTTCTTC.

The chain recombines TRBV5-6 with TRBJ2-7; D gene unclear. Trimming removed 4 bases at V and 4 bases at J, with 12 bases between. The germline V gene has CDR1 SGHDT and CDR2 YYEEEE. The CDR3 has 13 residues. The CDR3 sequence is CASSQGPSYEQYF. The CDR3 DNA reads TGTGCCAGCAGCCAAGGACCTTCGTACGAGCAGTACTTC.

To note about this clone: This sample also contains other DNA sequences that code for the same CDR3. The chain combines TRBV27 with TRBJ2-7; no firm D call. The CDR3 is made up of 13 amino acids. V lost 5 bases to trimming and J lost 0 bases, with 8 bases between them. In germline, CDR1 is MNHEY, CDR2 SMNVEV (reference sequence). The CDR3 loop reads CASSRTHSYEQYF. For the CDR3, the DNA is TGTGCCAGCAGTCGGACCCACTCCTACGAGCAGTACTTC.

The V call is TRBV19, the J call TRBJ1-2; D unclear. Trimming pared 7 bases from V and 6 bases from J, leaving 12 bases between. The CDR3 runs 12 residues. The germline CDR1 and CDR2 sequences are LNHDA and SQIVND (reference sequence). The CDR3 protein is CASISDIDGYTF. CDR3 coding DNA: TGTGCCAGTATTAGCGACATCGATGGCTACACCTTC.

This clone was detected once. V gene TRBV10-3 combines with J gene TRBJ2-7, with D possibly matching TRBD1 (6 bases). V lost 0 bases and J lost 5, with 17 bases in between. CDR3 size: 16 residues. Germline-derived CDR1 and CDR2 are ENHRY and SYGVKD. For the CDR3, the DNA is TGTGCCATCAGTGAGTCGACAGGATTGGAGAAGAACGAGCAGTACTTC. This translates into CAISESTGLEKNEQYF.

The V and J genes are TRBV27 and TRBJ2-1; 8 bases align to TRBD2. Germline V CDR1 and CDR2: MNHEY, SMNVEV (reference sequence). This CDR3 is built from 14 residues. Trimming took 3 bases from V and 2 from J; bases not matched to a gene: 0. CDR3 region: CASSFSGTYNEQFF. CDR3 coding DNA: TGTGCCAGCAGTTTTAGCGGGACCTACAATGAGCAGTTCTTC.

The J gene is TRBJ1-4, the V gene TRBV5-6; 9 positions agree with TRBD1. After removal of 2 bases from V and 2 bases from J, the junction contained 4 bases not matched to a gene. Germline values: CDR1 SGHDT, CDR2 YYEEEE. The CDR3 runs 16 residues. The CDR3 spells CASSFRQGGTNEKLFF. The CDR3 region has the DNA TGTGCCAGCAGCTTCCGACAGGGGGGGACTAATGAAAAACTGTTTTTT.

The chain has TRBV2 and TRBJ2-5; TRBD1 matches at 7 bases. This CDR3 is built from 12 residues. V was pared by 9 bases and J by 3 bases, with 4 bases of the junction left unmatched. CDR1 is SNHLY, CDR2 FYNNEI, per germline. The CDR3 DNA follows: TGTGCCAGTCGACAGGGCGAAGAGACCCAGTACTTC. Amino acid sequence: CASRQGEETQYF.

The sample holds a few counts of this clone. V usage is TRBV7-3 and J usage is TRBJ2-1; 10 bases match TRBD2. The germline gives CDR1 SGHTA, CDR2 FQGTGA. The CDR3 runs to 14 residues. V was clipped by 5 bases and J by 5 bases; unmatched bases: 3. CDR3 residues: CASSAAGGNNEQFF. CDR3 bases: TGTGCCAGCAGCGCAGCGGGAGGGAACAATGAGCAGTTCTTC.

For this clone: Its ends do not fully match the called genes, so a read error is possible. The V and J genes are TRBV2 and TRBJ1-1; 7 bases fit TRBD1. The CDR3 runs 17 residues. Germline V gene sequence: CDR1 SNHLY, CDR2 FYNNEI. CDR3 in amino acids: CVSRGETGVRVNTEAFF. CDR3 DNA: TGTGTCAGCAGGGGGGAAACAGGGGTCCGGGTGAACACTGAAGCTTTCTTT.

The chain links TRBV4-1 to TRBJ1-1; D gene uncertain. CDR1 and CDR2 (germline): MGHRA, YSYEKL. This CDR3 region has 15 residues. V gave up 0 bases and J gave up 0 bases, with 8 bases separating them. The CDR3 DNA is TGCGCCAGCAGCCAAGACCCAGGTGTGAACACTGAAGCTTTCTTT. It translates to CASSQDPGVNTEAFF.

The chain combines TRBV6-1 with TRBJ2-7; a weak D match, TRBD1 (5 bases). The V gene's germline CDR1 is MNHNS and CDR2 SASEGT. CDR3 length: 12 amino acids. V lost 5 bases to trimming and J lost 0 bases, with 5 bases between them. Written as DNA, the CDR3 is TGTGCCAGCAGTCAGGGCTCCTACGAGCAGTACTTC. It specifies CASSQGSYEQYF.

The genes are TRBV4-2 and TRBJ2-7; 8 positions agree with TRBD1. The CDR3 covers 13 residues. CDR1 LGHNA and CDR2 YNFKEQ come from the germline V gene. Trimming took 6 bases from V and 6 from J; bases not matched to a gene: 7. The CDR3 sequence: CASSPPQGGEQYF. The DNA for the CDR3 is TGTGCCAGCAGTCCACCACAGGGGGGCGAGCAGTACTTC.

This chain connects TRBV7-9 to TRBJ1-2, with a weak D call TRBD1 (6 bases). This CDR3 contains 13 residues. Between the trimmed V and J ends, which lost 1 base and 8 bases, there was a span of 11 bases. In germline, CDR1 is SEHNR, CDR2 FQNEAQ (reference sequence). The CDR3 region is CASSLGGGQGYTF. The DNA for the CDR3 is TGTGCCAGCAGCTTAGGCGGGGGGCAGGGCTACACCTTC.

The V and J genes are TRBV6-5 and TRBJ2-7, with D possibly being TRBD1 (6 bases). This CDR3 comprises 16 residues. The germline V and J ends were trimmed by 0 bases and 5 bases, with 17 bases remaining between them. Germline assignment: CDR1 MNHEY and CDR2 SVGAGI. The CDR3 loop is CASSYSIVGRDNEQYF. The CDR3 nucleotides read TGTGCCAGCAGTTACTCTATCGTTGGACGGGACAACGAGCAGTACTTC.

The rearrangement links TRBV9 to TRBJ2-1; 14 bases agree with TRBD2. The V segment lost 4 bases and the J segment 9 bases; nucleotides outside the gene matches: 6. Looked up from germline, CDR1 is SGDLS and CDR2 is YYNGEE. The CDR3 contains 15 residues. The CDR3: CASSPGTSGSFEQFF. The CDR3, as DNA: TGTGCCAGCAGCCCCGGGACTAGCGGGAGCTTTGAGCAGTTCTTC. Full variable domain (outside the CDR3, taken from reference TRBV9 and TRBJ2-1): DSGVTQTPKHLITATGQRVTLRCSPRSGDLSVYWYQQSLDQGLQFLIQYYNGEERAKGNILERFSAQQFPDLHSELNLSSLELGDSALYFCASSPGTSGSFEQFFGPGTRLTVL.

The chain joins TRBV11-3 to TRBJ2-7, with a weak D call TRBD2 (6 bases). Looked up from germline, CDR1 is SGHNT and CDR2 is YENEEA. The CDR3 covers 16 residues. The V end was cut by 5 bases, the J end by 5 bases, with 22 bases between. The CDR3 region is CASSHTALRGTDEQYF. The DNA of the CDR3 is TGTGCCAGCAGCCACACCGCACTGCGGGGTACCGACGAGCAGTACTTC.

The CDR3 here is CASSSTGALNTEAFF. Written as DNA, the CDR3 is TGTGCCAGTAGCTCTACAGGGGCTTTGAACACTGAAGCTTTCTTT. The V and J genes are TRBV19 and TRBJ1-1; 7 positions agree with TRBD1. The CDR3 runs to 15 residues. Germline trimming cut 6 bases from V and 0 bases from J; bases unmatched to any gene: 7. Germline lookup yields CDR1 LNHDA and CDR2 SQIVND (reference sequence).